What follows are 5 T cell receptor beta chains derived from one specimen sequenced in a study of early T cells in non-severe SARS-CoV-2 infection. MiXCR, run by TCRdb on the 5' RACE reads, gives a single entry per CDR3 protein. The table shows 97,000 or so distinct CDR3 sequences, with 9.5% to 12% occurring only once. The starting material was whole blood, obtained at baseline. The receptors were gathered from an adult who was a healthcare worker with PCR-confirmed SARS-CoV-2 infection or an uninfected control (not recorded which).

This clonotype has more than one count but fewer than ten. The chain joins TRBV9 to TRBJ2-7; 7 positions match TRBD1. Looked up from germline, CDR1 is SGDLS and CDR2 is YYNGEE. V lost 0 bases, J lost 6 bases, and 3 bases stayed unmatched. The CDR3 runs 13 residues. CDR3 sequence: CASSVGGQTEQYF. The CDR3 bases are TGTGCCAGCAGCGTAGGGGGACAGACCGAGCAGTACTTC.

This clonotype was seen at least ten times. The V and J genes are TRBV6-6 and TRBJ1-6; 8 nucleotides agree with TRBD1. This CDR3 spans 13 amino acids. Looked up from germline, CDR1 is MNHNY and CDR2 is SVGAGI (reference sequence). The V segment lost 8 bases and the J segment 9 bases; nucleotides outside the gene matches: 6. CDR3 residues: CASSGTGGSPLHF. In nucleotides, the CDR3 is TGTGCCAGCTCCGGGACAGGAGGTTCACCCCTCCACTTT.

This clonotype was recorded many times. CDR3 sequence: CASSTGPNTEAFF. CDR3 in DNA: TGTGCCAGCAGTACCGGGCCGAACACTGAAGCTTTCTTT. V is TRBV12-3 or TRBV12-4 and J is TRBJ1-1, with D hard to call. The V end was cut by 5 bases, the J end by 1 base, with 8 bases between. The CDR3 loop spans 13 amino acids.

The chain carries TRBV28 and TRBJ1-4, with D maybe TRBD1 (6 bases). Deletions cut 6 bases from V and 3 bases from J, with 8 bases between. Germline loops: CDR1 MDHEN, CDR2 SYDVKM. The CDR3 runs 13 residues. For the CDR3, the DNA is TGTGCCAGCAGGGGGGCGGCTAATGAAAAACTGTTTTTT. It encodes CASRGAANEKLFF.

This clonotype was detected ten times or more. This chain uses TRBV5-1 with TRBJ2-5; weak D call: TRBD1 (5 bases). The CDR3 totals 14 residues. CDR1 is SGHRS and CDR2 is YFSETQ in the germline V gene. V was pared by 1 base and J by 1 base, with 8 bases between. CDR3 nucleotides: TGCGCCAGCAGCTTGAACAGGCGCCAAGAGACCCAGTACTTC. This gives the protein CASSLNRRQETQYF.